The 15 T cell receptor beta chains below were found in one sample sequenced in a study of regulatory T cells in long-lasting Graves disease. Time point denoted: persistent/refractory GD, antithyroid drugs over 5 years with positive TRAb. PBMC-extracted RNA yielded the TCR library. Construction of the TCR beta libraries employed iRepertoire HTBI primers in conjunction with Arm-PCR of CDR3 regions. TCRdb called the multiplex PCR reads again in MiXCR, with one record for every CDR3 protein. Altogether 350,000 to 450,000 distinct CDR3 sequences are present, about 23% being singletons, with the ten largest covering 25% to 30%. The sample in question was peripheral blood mononuclear cells (PBMCs), obtained when the disease was refractory, from a patient treated with antithyroid drugs. All receptors derive from a woman between 40 and 55 years old with Graves disease.

This clonotype was picked up many times. The chain has TRBV28 and TRBJ1-6; no definite D call. The V end lost 4 bases, the J end lost 8 bases, and 9 bases lay between the germline ends. Germline CDR1 reads MDHEN; CDR2 reads SYDVKM. This CDR3 has 13 residues. CDR3 amino acids: CASSWREYSPLHF. Here the CDR3 DNA reads TGTGCCAGCAGTTGGAGGGAGTATTCACCCCTCCACTTT.

This clonotype was detected ten times or more. V and J are TRBV12-3 or TRBV12-4 and TRBJ1-4; D is unclear. V dropped 1 base and J dropped 7 bases, with 10 bases sitting between them. This CDR3 spans 14 amino acids. The CDR3 nucleotides are TGTGCCAGCAGTTTAGGTTCTCTCAGTGAAAAACTGTTTTTT. It yields the protein CASSLGSLSEKLFF.

This clonotype was seen repeatedly, ten times or more. The rearrangement joins TRBV20-1 to TRBJ2-2; TRBD1 aligns across 7 bases. Trimming took 3 bases from V and 3 from J; bases not matched to a gene: 4. In germline, CDR1 is DFQATT, CDR2 SNEGSKA (reference sequence). CDR3 length equals 14 residues. DNA of the CDR3: TGCAGTGCTAGCCCGGGACAGTACACCGGGGAGCTGTTTTTT. Amino acids: CSASPGQYTGELFF.

The chain recombines TRBV20-1 with TRBJ2-7, with 7 bases lining up with TRBD1. The CDR3 is 17 amino acids. Losses at the gene ends were 5 bases for V and 4 bases for J; bases not matched to a gene: 20. Germline CDR1 reads DFQATT; CDR2 reads SNEGSKA (reference sequence). The DNA of the CDR3 is TGCAGTGCTGAGGGGCGAGGGGGCGGGTTCCTTACTTACGAGCAGTACTTC. This codes for CSAEGRGGGFLTYEQYF.

This clonotype has ten or more counts. The chain employs TRBV7-9 and TRBJ2-7; D unclear. This CDR3 contains 14 residues. CDR1 is SEHNR and CDR2 is FQNEAQ in the germline V gene (reference sequence). Trimming took off 3 bases at V and 0 bases at J, with 9 bases between the two ends. The CDR3 is CASSFRHRSYEQYF. Written as DNA, the CDR3 is TGTGCCAGCAGCTTCCGACACCGCTCCTACGAGCAGTACTTC.

This clonotype was seen only a few times. DNA for the CDR3: TGTGCCAGCATCCCAGGGGGGGGTAGAAATGAGCAGTTCTTC. This translates into CASIPGGGRNEQFF. J is TRBJ2-1 and V is TRBV28; D possibly matches TRBD1 or TRBD2 (7 bases each). This CDR3 comprises 14 residues. Per the germline V gene, CDR1 is MDHEN and CDR2 is SYDVKM. V was trimmed by 7 bases and J by 7 bases, leaving 17 bases between them.

This clonotype was recorded many times. A junction end diverges from the germline sequence, so it may reflect a read error. The chain recombines TRBV2 with TRBJ2-5; D not certain. Germline CDR1 and CDR2: SNHLY and FYNNEI. The CDR3 loop spans 17 amino acids. CDR3 sequence reads: CTSSEAPVKFGRETQYF. The CDR3, as DNA: TGTACCAGCAGTGAAGCGCCGGTAAAATTCGGGCGGGAGACCCAGTACTTC.

This clonotype has just a few counts. The J gene is TRBJ2-7, the V gene TRBV10-3; 12 bases are shared with TRBD1. Germline V gene sequence: CDR1 ENHRY, CDR2 SYGVKD. This CDR3 contains 15 residues. The junction had 4 bases not matched to a gene; V was cut back by 3 bases and J by 4 bases. The CDR3 DNA sequence: TGTGCCATCAGTGACCGGGACAGGGGGCAATACGAGCAGTACTTC. Amino acid sequence: CAISDRDRGQYEQYF.

This clonotype showed up many times. The chain links TRBV2 to TRBJ2-1; D call uncertain. Trimming took off 4 bases at V and 0 bases at J, with 10 bases between the two ends. CDR1 is SNHLY and CDR2 is FYNNEI in the germline V gene. CDR3 length equals 15 residues. The CDR3 reads CASSVDGSSYNEQFF. CDR3 in DNA: TGTGCCAGCAGTGTAGACGGGTCCTCCTACAATGAGCAGTTCTTC.

V is TRBV9 and J is TRBJ2-5, with D perhaps TRBD2 (6 bases). This CDR3 region has 17 residues. Germline V CDR1 and CDR2: SGDLS, YYNGEE. V lost 1 base and J lost 1, with 17 bases in between. The CDR3 DNA follows: TGTGCCAGCAGCGTAAGAAAAGGGACGGGAGCCCAAGAGACCCAGTACTTC. This codes for CASSVRKGTGAQETQYF.

This clonotype showed up many times. The V gene is TRBV28, the J gene TRBJ1-4, with TRBD1 matching over 8 bases. V dropped 4 bases and J dropped 8; count of bases not matched to a gene: 6. The V gene's germline CDR1 is MDHEN and CDR2 SYDVKM. This CDR3 is built from 14 residues. In DNA, the CDR3 is TGTGCCAGCAGTTCCCCGACAGGGGACGAAAAACTGTTTTTT. Translating it yields CASSSPTGDEKLFF.

This clonotype was counted ten times or more. V and J are TRBV2 and TRBJ1-2; D ambiguous. This CDR3 contains 15 residues. V was trimmed by 7 bases and J by 1 base, leaving 16 bases between them. Per germline, CDR1 SNHLY and CDR2 FYNNEI. The chain's CDR3 is CASNEGRTLNYGYTF. The CDR3 coding sequence is TGTGCCAGCAATGAGGGCCGAACCCTTAACTATGGCTACACCTTC.

This clonotype was seen a few times. The chain uses TRBV4-1 and TRBJ2-7; D is unresolved. V shed 1 base and J shed 3 bases, with 7 bases lying between them. The CDR3 loop spans 13 amino acids. Germline V gene lookup returns CDR1 MGHRA and CDR2 YSYEKL. CDR3 residues: CASSQVPGYEQYF. Written as DNA, the CDR3 is TGCGCCAGCAGCCAAGTCCCTGGCTACGAGCAGTACTTC.

The table lists this clonotype with many counts. The chain has TRBV2 and TRBJ2-7, with a tentative D call TRBD2 (6 bases). The V gene lost 8 bases and the J gene lost 6 bases, with 14 bases spanning the gap. Looked up from germline, CDR1 is SNHLY and CDR2 is FYNNEI. There are 12 residues in the CDR3. The CDR3 spells CASSYGGSEQYF. The CDR3 nucleotides read TGTGCCAGCTCCTATGGGGGGTCCGAGCAGTACTTC.

The sample holds one count of this clonotype. Being one base from a much bigger clone, this may be a read error. This sequence joins TRBV6-2 or TRBV6-3 and TRBJ1-5, with a tentative D call TRBD1 (5 bases). The ends were cut back, 7 bases at V and 9 bases at J, with 31 bases in the middle. CDR1 MNHEY and CDR2 SVGEGT come from the germline V gene. This CDR3 contains 18 residues. CDR3 protein: CASTHGFLGRALVGPQHF. In nucleotides, the CDR3 is TGTGCCAGCACGCATGGATTTCTGGGGCGGGCCCTGGTTGGGCCCCAGCATTTT.